These T cell receptor beta chains were read from a single sample in a study of cytomegalovirus exposure and HLA in healthy donors. Only in-frame clones appear in the TCRdb table, and some are missing; sequencing was by immunoSEQ multiplex PCR. The sample lists some 130,000 clones; 89% were seen once. Specimen: PBMCs. The source of these receptors is a woman aged 18-29 years in good health and CMV-seronegative. Each CDR3 is given with its conserved first and last residue. Each record gives: V gene, J gene, clone size, D gene, CDR3 protein, CDR3 DNA. The D gene is left open where the match is weak. Some rows have no size entry. The others give once, few or many, or a class for an expanded clone.

TRBV5-4	TRBJ1-4	.	.	CASSLQSNEKLFF	TGTGCCAGCAGCCTACAGAGTAATGAAAAACTGTTTTTT
TRBV7-3	TRBJ2-5	.	.	CASSRTGDGETQYF	TGTGCCAGCAGCAGGACTGGGGATGGGGAGACCCAGTACTTC
TRBV5-1	TRBJ1-5	.	.	CASSLIGGSNQPQHF	TGCGCCAGCAGCTTGATCGGGGGTAGCAATCAGCCCCAGCATTTT
TRBV2	TRBJ2-7	.	TRBD2	CARPGTSGGSDSYEQYF	TGTGCCAGACCCGGGACTAGCGGGGGCTCAGACTCCTACGAGCAGTACTTC
TRBV5-1	TRBJ1-1	.	.	CASSLAVLNTEAFF	TGCGCCAGCAGCTTGGCGGTCCTGAACACTGAAGCTTTCTTT
TRBV6-1	TRBJ1-1	.	.	CASRPREDGNTEAFF	TGTGCCAGCAGACCCAGGGAGGACGGGAACACTGAAGCTTTCTTT
TRBV5-6	TRBJ1-6	.	TRBD1	CASSLAGGYNSPLHF	TGTGCCAGCAGCTTGGCAGGGGGCTATAATTCACCCCTCCACTTT
TRBV5-4	TRBJ2-4	once	.	CASSSASSGGDIQYF	TGTGCCAGCAGCTCGGCCTCCAGCGGAGGAGACATTCAGTACTTC
TRBV7-6	TRBJ2-1	.	.	CASSLAGGHYEQFF	TGTGCCAGCAGCTTAGCCGGGGGGCACTATGAGCAGTTCTTC
TRBV27	TRBJ2-7	.	TRBD2	CASSLVLAGGLFPYEQYF	TGTGCCAGCAGTTTAGTACTAGCGGGGGGGCTATTTCCCTACGAGCAGTACTTC
TRBV21-1	TRBJ1-5	.	.	CASSGLRNTGQSNQPQHF	TGTGCCAGCAGCGGTCTGAGGAATACGGGACAGAGCAATCAGCCCCAGCATTTT
TRBV11-2	TRBJ1-3	.	.	CASSEAGGMTGNTIYF	TGTGCCAGCAGTGAGGCCGGAGGGATGACTGGAAACACCATATATTTT
TRBV15	TRBJ1-5	.	.	CATSPGTYSNQPQHF	TGTGCCACCAGCCCTGGGACATATAGCAATCAGCCCCAGCATTTT
TRBV11-2	TRBJ2-1	.	TRBD2	CASSSQPGLAGVGEQFF	TGTGCCAGCAGCAGTCAACCGGGACTAGCGGGGGTGGGTGAGCAGTTCTTC